The 29 T cell receptor beta chains given below trace back to one sample, sequenced in a study of T cells in Graves' hyperthyroidism and ophthalmopathy. The investigators amplified TCR beta CDR3 regions from RNA transcripts. Using the HTBI primer set, a first-round RT-PCR was run on the TCR CDR3. TCRdb processed the multiplex PCR reads anew with MiXCR; each CDR3 protein has one entry. This table holds about half a million distinct CDR3 sequences, around a quarter found once. Specimen: blood. The receptors stem from a woman in her thirties with Graves' ophthalmopathy.

The chain joins TRBV18 to TRBJ1-1; perhaps TRBD1 as D (6 bases). Trimming stripped 4 bases from V and 5 bases from J, with 11 bases between. CDR3 size: 13 residues. Germline V lookup: CDR1 KGHSH, CDR2 LQKENI. CDR3 coding DNA: TGTGCCAGCTCACGTACACAGGGTACTGAAGCTTTCTTT. Protein product: CASSRTQGTEAFF.

This sequence joins TRBV4-1 and TRBJ2-7, with 14 bases fitting TRBD2. The CDR3 sequence is 18 residues long. J gave up 2 bases and V 1 base, and 7 bases lay outside the gene matches. CDR1 and CDR2 (germline): MGHRA, YSYEKL. CDR3 coding DNA: TGCGCCAGCAGCCAAGCGAGACTAGCGGGGGGGCCGCCCTACGAGCAGTACTTC. It codes for CASSQARLAGGPPYEQYF.

This clonotype was detected many times. The rearrangement joins TRBV12-3 or TRBV12-4 to TRBJ2-2; the D gene could be TRBD1 or TRBD2 (5 bases each). V was trimmed by 0 bases and J by 8 bases, leaving 10 bases between them. There are 14 residues in the CDR3. The CDR3 DNA reads as TGTGCCAGCAGTTTAGCTGAGGGGTTGGGGGAGCTGTTTTTT. This codes for CASSLAEGLGELFF.

This clonotype has only a few counts. The genes are TRBV6-5 and TRBJ2-7, with D possibly matching TRBD2 (7 bases). Germline CDR1 is MNHEY and CDR2 is SVGAGI. CDR3 length equals 16 residues. V was shortened by 0 bases and J by 4 bases, with 16 bases between the two germline ends. DNA for the CDR3: TGTGCCAGCAGTTACTCGGGGGCGGGGGCGAGATACGAGCAGTACTTC. Protein: CASSYSGAGARYEQYF.

The chain joins TRBV11-2 to TRBJ1-1; no reliable D call. The length of the CDR3 is 14 residues. Germline values: CDR1 SGHAT, CDR2 FQNNGV. Trimming removed 5 bases from V and 0 bases from J, with 10 bases in between. The CDR3 sequence: CASSPERMNTEAFF. CDR3 sequence (DNA): TGTGCCAGCAGCCCTGAACGTATGAACACTGAAGCTTTCTTT.

The rearrangement links TRBV20-1 to TRBJ1-1, with 8 bases matching TRBD1. Germline V gene data show CDR1 as DFQATT and CDR2 as SNEGSKA (reference sequence). The CDR3 is 12 residues long. Trimming took 4 bases from V and 4 from J; bases not matched to a gene: 2. In DNA form, the CDR3 reads TGCAGTGCTAAAGACAGGGGCACTGAAGCTTTCTTT. Translating gives CSAKDRGTEAFF.

The gene calls are TRBV6-1 and TRBJ2-7; 8 bases map to TRBD1. Germline V CDR1 and CDR2: MNHNS, SASEGT. The V and J ends lost 8 bases and 3 bases, in that order; junction bases with no gene match: 9. The CDR3 spans 14 residues. CDR3 loop: CASARTGSYYEQYF. In DNA, the CDR3 is TGTGCCAGCGCCCGGACAGGGTCCTACTACGAGCAGTACTTC.

The chain links TRBV6-1 to TRBJ1-2, with a tentative D call TRBD1 (5 bases). Germline CDR1 is MNHNS and CDR2 is SASEGT. The CDR3 consists of 14 residues. Deletions cut 3 bases from V and 4 bases from J, with 12 bases between. CDR3 loop: CASSESRAGYGYTF. Here the CDR3 DNA reads TGTGCCAGCAGTGAGAGCAGGGCTGGCTATGGCTACACCTTC.

This clonotype was counted at least ten times. The chain carries TRBV18 and TRBJ1-1; no clear D. The CDR3 contains 12 residues. Trimming took off 6 bases at V and 8 bases at J, with 13 bases between the two ends. The V gene's germline CDR1 is KGHSH and CDR2 LQKENI. The CDR3: CASSPLRSEAFF. In DNA, the CDR3 is TGTGCCAGCTCCCCCCTTCGCTCGGAAGCTTTCTTT.

This clonotype was observed at least ten times. CDR3: CASGLSATENTEAFF. DNA for the CDR3: TGTGCTAGTGGTTTGTCAGCAACAGAGAACACTGAAGCTTTCTTT. The chain employs TRBV12-5 and TRBJ1-1; D is unresolved. The CDR3 loop spans 15 amino acids. V lost 2 bases to trimming and J lost 1 base, with 11 bases between them. Germline V gene sequence: CDR1 LGHNT, CDR2 FRNRAP.

There are a few counts of this clonotype. The chain employs TRBV4-3 and TRBJ1-6; possibly TRBD1 for D (6 bases). CDR1 is LGHNA, CDR2 YSLEER, per germline. V was cut by 2 bases and J by 5 bases, with 10 bases left in between. This CDR3 spans 15 amino acids. The CDR3 nucleotides read TGCGCCAGCAGCCAAATGACAGGAGATAATTCACCCCTCCACTTT. The encoded protein is CASSQMTGDNSPLHF.

The CDR3 nucleotides read TGTGCCAGCAGCTTACGGTCTGGAAACACCATATATTTT. The encoded protein is CASSLRSGNTIYF. This chain connects TRBV7-3 to TRBJ1-3, with no clear D. Germline-derived CDR1 and CDR2 are SGHTA and FQGTGA. Trimming pared 2 bases from V and 1 base from J, leaving 3 bases between. This CDR3 region has 13 residues.

Only a few counts were recorded for this clonotype. The chain is built from TRBV11-2 and TRBJ1-1, with D possibly TRBD1 on 5 matching bases. Germline loops: CDR1 SGHAT, CDR2 FQNNGV. This CDR3 is built from 11 residues. The V and J ends lost 8 bases and 11 bases respectively, with 15 bases between them. CDR3 in amino acids: CASRRGGIAFF. The CDR3 DNA sequence: TGTGCCAGCCGCCGGGGGGGGATCGCTTTCTTT.

J is TRBJ1-2 and V is TRBV28, with 8 positions matching TRBD1. The CDR3 is 17 residues long. The germline V gene has CDR1 MDHEN and CDR2 SYDVKM. The junction had 19 bases not matched to a gene; V was cut back by 6 bases and J by 7 bases. The CDR3 nucleotides read TGTGCCAGCAGCCAACCCCGACAGGGGCGATTGTTGGGTGGCTACACCTTC. This gives the protein CASSQPRQGRLLGGYTF.

This clonotype was seen ten or more times. The chain combines TRBV9 with TRBJ2-2, with TRBD1 identical over 7 bases. The CDR3 contains 15 residues. Germline V lookup: CDR1 SGDLS, CDR2 YYNGEE. V gave up 4 bases and J gave up 5 bases; unmatched junction bases: 8. The CDR3 DNA sequence: TGTGCCAGCAGCTCCCGACAGGGTCAGACCGGGGAGCTGTTTTTT. Its protein is CASSSRQGQTGELFF.

This clonotype has a count of ten or more. The chain joins TRBV5-4 to TRBJ2-5; no reliable D call. Trimming left V 0 bases short and J 5 bases short, with 8 bases between. The CDR3 has 13 residues. Germline V gene data show CDR1 as SGHNT and CDR2 as YYREEE (reference sequence). CDR3 sequence: CASSLASPETQYF. The DNA for the CDR3 is TGTGCCAGCAGCTTGGCTAGTCCTGAGACCCAGTACTTC.

In its sample, this clonotype was seen once. This chain links TRBV12-3 or TRBV12-4 with TRBJ1-1; D possibly corresponds to TRBD1 (6 bases). This CDR3 comprises 20 residues. V was cut by 3 bases and J by 0 bases, with 26 bases left in between. The CDR3 loop reads CASSLMPVVQGRGMNTEAFF. Written as DNA, the CDR3 is TGTGCCAGCAGTTTGATGCCGGTGGTACAGGGCCGGGGGATGAACACTGAAGCTTTCTTT.

This clonotype has a count of ten or more. The V and J genes are TRBV5-8 and TRBJ1-3; D not resolved. V shed 5 bases and J shed 2 bases, with 8 bases lying between them. Germline loops: CDR1 SGHTS, CDR2 YDEGEE. This CDR3 spans 13 amino acids. The CDR3 is CASRAQTGNTIYF. In nucleotides, the CDR3 is TGTGCCAGCAGGGCGCAAACTGGAAACACCATATATTTT.

The sample holds many counts of this clonotype. This rearrangement joins TRBV20-1 to TRBJ2-7, with D maybe TRBD2 (5 bases). The CDR3 is 15 residues long. V was cut by 2 bases and J by 2 bases, with 16 bases left in between. Germline V gene sequence: CDR1 DFQATT, CDR2 SNEGSKA (reference sequence). The CDR3 DNA is TGCAGTGCTAGACGAGGAGGTCCGGAAACCTACGAGCAGTACTTC. Its protein product is CSARRGGPETYEQYF.

This clonotype occurred many times. This sequence joins TRBV11-2 and TRBJ1-3; the D gene is possibly TRBD1 (6 bases). Per germline, CDR1 SGHAT and CDR2 FQNNGV. This CDR3 is built from 15 residues. V lost 1 base, J lost 4 bases, and 11 bases lay in between. The DNA of the CDR3 is TGTGCCAGCAGCTTAGTCGGGGGGCGAGGAAACACCATATATTTT. Translation: CASSLVGGRGNTIYF.

In its sample, this clonotype was seen many times. The chain employs TRBV20-1 and TRBJ2-5, with 7 bases aligning to TRBD2. Germline assignment: CDR1 DFQATT and CDR2 SNEGSKA (reference sequence). This CDR3 contains 13 residues. Trimming at V came to 6 bases and at J to 3 bases, leaving 7 bases not matched to a gene. Here the CDR3 reads CSATETSKETQYF. The CDR3 bases are TGCAGTGCCACAGAGACTAGCAAAGAGACCCAGTACTTC.

This clonotype was seen ten or more times. The chain links TRBV12-3 or TRBV12-4 to TRBJ1-5, with unresolved D. This CDR3 spans 14 amino acids. V was clipped by 2 bases and J by 3 bases, with 8 bases between them. CDR3 amino acids: CASSLWQINQPQHF. CDR3 coding DNA: TGTGCCAGCAGTTTATGGCAGATCAATCAGCCCCAGCATTTT.

This clonotype was seen repeatedly, ten times or more. The chain uses TRBV6-2 or TRBV6-3 and TRBJ2-7, with TRBD1 identical over 9 bases. CDR1 is MNHEY, CDR2 SVGEGT, per germline. CDR3 length: 15 residues. V trimming: 1 base; J trimming: 3 bases; junction bases outside the gene matches: 4. The CDR3 sequence is CASSYYGTGSYEQYF. CDR3 sequence (DNA): TGTGCCAGCAGTTACTATGGGACAGGGAGCTACGAGCAGTACTTC.

Remarks on this clonotype: With a much larger clone just one base away, this may be a read error. The chain carries TRBV27 and TRBJ2-7; maybe TRBD1 (6 bases). The CDR3 extends over 15 amino acids. The germline V and J ends were trimmed by 5 bases and 0 bases, with 14 bases remaining between them. Germline V gene data show CDR1 as MNHEY and CDR2 as SMNVEV (reference sequence). The CDR3 spells CASSHRAGSSYEQYF. The CDR3 DNA follows: TGTGCCAGCAGTCACAGGGCAGGGTCCTCCTACGAGCAGTACTTC.

This clonotype was observed a handful of times. This rearrangement joins TRBV10-3 to TRBJ1-2, with no clear D. Trimming left V 2 bases short and J 0 bases short, with 7 bases between. The CDR3 sequence is 14 residues long. Germline assignment: CDR1 ENHRY and CDR2 SYGVKD. CDR3 amino acids: CAISEGGSNYGYTF. CDR3 DNA: TGTGCCATCAGTGAGGGCGGTTCTAACTATGGCTACACCTTC.

This clonotype appeared many times. The chain is built from TRBV12-3 or TRBV12-4 and TRBJ1-2; 8 bases are shared with TRBD1. This CDR3 is 13 amino acids long. V was pared by 5 bases and J by 8 bases, with 7 bases of the junction left unmatched. The CDR3 region is CASSPQGARGYTF. DNA of the CDR3: TGTGCCAGCAGTCCCCAGGGGGCTCGGGGCTACACCTTC.

Concerning this clonotype itself: A much bigger clone sits one base away, suggesting this may be a read error. V and J are TRBV4-2 and TRBJ2-7; D is unclear. Germline CDR1 and CDR2: LGHNA and YNFKEQ. There are 13 residues in the CDR3. The DNA of the CDR3 is TGTGCCAGCAGCCAGGACGGCACCTACGAGCAGTGCTTC. Protein product: CASSQDGTYEQCF.

V is TRBV12-3 or TRBV12-4 and J is TRBJ2-5, with 7 bases aligning to TRBD1. There are 16 residues in the CDR3. V lost 4 bases and J lost 5; bases outside the gene matches: 13. The CDR3 nucleotides are TGTGCCAGCAGTTCCTCGACAGGGCGGATGGGGGAGACCCAGTACTTC. Translated: CASSSSTGRMGETQYF.

This clonotype was seen repeatedly, ten times or more. One end of the junction varies from germline; a read error may be responsible. This chain joins TRBV2 and TRBJ1-1; the D is unclear. This CDR3 has 12 amino acids. Germline V CDR1 and CDR2: SNHLY, FYNNEI. The CDR3 reads CASSLVNTEALF. CDR3 coding DNA: TGTGCCAGCAGTCTAGTTAACACTGAAGCTCTCTTT.